The 21 T cell receptor beta chains reported below all come from one sample, sequenced in a study of blood T cell repertoires in COVID-19 (dated by TCRdb to about 2020). The library was obtained by the immunoSEQ multiplex PCR assay. This immuneACCESS table, as held by TCRdb, lists in-frame sequences with V and J called but not all clones. Of the missing ones, under half trace to an unresolved V gene in checked studies; the others have no known cause. The sample table holds roughly 200,000 clones, of which roughly 78% were seen once. 2.5% to 3.5% of the sample lies in the top ten. Input material: peripheral blood. All receptors derive from a woman of 80 years or more with active or convalescent COVID-19.

The chain employs TRBV4-1 and TRBJ1-1; the D is unclear. The V gene's germline CDR1 is MGHRA and CDR2 YSYEKL. The germline V and J ends were trimmed by 4 bases and 4 bases, with 16 bases remaining between them. This CDR3 comprises 15 residues. CDR3 residues: CASSLVPSVITEAFF. CDR3 nucleotide sequence: TGCGCCAGCAGCCTTGTTCCCTCAGTCATCACTGAAGCTTTCTTT.

The chain's CDR3 is CASSYELRGGSQAWTQYF. CDR3 DNA: TGTGCCAGCAGTTACGAACTGCGGGGGGGATCCCAGGCTTGGACCCAGTACTTC. V is TRBV6-2 or TRBV6-3 and J is TRBJ2-5; TRBD2 agrees at 9 bases. The ends lost 2 bases at V and 7 bases at J; junction bases unmatched: 17. The CDR3 totals 18 residues. The germline gives CDR1 MNHEY, CDR2 SVGEGT.

The CDR3, as DNA: TGTGCCAGTAGTATTCTGGGGCAGGGCACTTCTACTAACTATGGCTACACCTTC. It yields the protein CASSILGQGTSTNYGYTF. This chain uses TRBV19 with TRBJ1-2, with D tentatively TRBD1 (5 bases). Germline V CDR1 and CDR2: LNHDA, SQIVND (reference sequence). This CDR3 contains 18 residues. The ends were cut back, 3 bases at V and 0 bases at J, with 20 bases in the middle.

This clone was recorded only once. V is TRBV6-2 or TRBV6-3 and J is TRBJ1-2, with 7 bases that match TRBD1. The CDR3 runs 17 residues. J lost 4 bases, V lost 0 bases, and 11 bases had no gene match. Germline-derived CDR1 and CDR2 are MNHEY and SVGEGT. CDR3 sequence reads: CASSYSLGQPKGYGYTF. In DNA, the CDR3 is TGTGCCAGCAGTTACTCCCTGGGACAGCCCAAAGGCTATGGCTACACCTTC.

The chain employs TRBV25-1 and TRBJ2-5; 7 bases map to TRBD1. After removal of 3 bases from V and 4 bases from J, the junction contained 8 bases not matched to a gene. CDR3 length equals 15 residues. The V gene's germline CDR1 is MGHDK and CDR2 SYGVNS. The CDR3 DNA sequence: TGTGCCAGCAGTGATTCCGACAGGGTAGGAGAGACCCAGTACTTC. As protein: CASSDSDRVGETQYF.

The chain links TRBV6-5 to TRBJ1-2; D gene ambiguous. Germline V gene data show CDR1 as MNHEY and CDR2 as SVGAGI. The CDR3 has 15 amino acids. V lost 6 bases and J lost 2, with 16 bases in between. The CDR3 DNA reads as TGTGCCAGCAGCCCAGGCAGTCCCCTAAACTATGGCTACACCTTC. Its protein is CASSPGSPLNYGYTF.

This chain joins TRBV28 and TRBJ1-5; 9 bases map to TRBD1. The CDR3 loop spans 15 amino acids. CDR1 and CDR2 from the germline V gene are MDHEN and SYDVKM. The J segment lost 3 bases and the V segment lost 6 bases, leaving 6 bases of the junction unmatched. CDR3 amino acids: CASRPGQGDNQPQHF. Here the CDR3 DNA reads TGTGCCAGCAGACCGGGACAGGGTGACAATCAGCCCCAGCATTTT.

The chain recombines TRBV4-1 with TRBJ2-7; tentatively, D is TRBD2 (7 bases). Between the trimmed V and J ends, which lost 3 bases and 4 bases, there was a span of 19 bases. Germline V lookup: CDR1 MGHRA, CDR2 YSYEKL. The CDR3 is 16 amino acids. CDR3 sequence: CASSHLGTGRGYEQYF. CDR3 in DNA: TGCGCCAGCAGCCACCTAGGAACAGGGAGGGGATACGAGCAGTACTTC.

The chain has TRBV19 and TRBJ2-2; TRBD1 matches at 7 bases. V was pared by 6 bases and J by 0 bases, with 4 bases of the junction left unmatched. There are 15 residues in the CDR3. CDR1 is LNHDA, CDR2 SQIVND, per germline (reference sequence). As DNA, the CDR3 is TGTGCCAGTAGACCCGGGACAGCGAACACCGGGGAGCTGTTTTTT. Translating gives CASRPGTANTGELFF.

The chain combines TRBV11-3 with TRBJ1-1; D is perhaps TRBD1 (6 bases). The CDR3 totals 12 residues. Per the germline V gene, CDR1 is SGHNT and CDR2 is YENEEA. V was shortened by 5 bases and J by 11 bases, with 15 bases between the two germline ends. CDR3 region: CASSTGQTRAFF. The CDR3 DNA follows: TGTGCCAGCAGCACCGGACAGACCCGGGCTTTCTTT.

The chain recombines TRBV6-2 or TRBV6-3 with TRBJ1-1; 7 nucleotides line up with TRBD1. CDR1 is MNHEY, CDR2 SVGEGT, per germline. V lost 5 bases and J lost 3; bases outside the gene matches: 3. The CDR3 is 13 amino acids. CDR3 bases: TGTGCCAGCAGTCTCGACAGGGACACTGAAGCTTTCTTT. It is translated as CASSLDRDTEAFF.

This chain joins TRBV27 and TRBJ1-4; the D is unclear. The germline CDR1 and CDR2 sequences are MNHEY and SMNVEV (reference sequence). V lost 2 bases and J 3 bases, leaving 10 bases between the germline ends. The CDR3 is 15 residues long. The CDR3 is CASSLRLIPNEKLFF. In DNA form, the CDR3 reads TGTGCCAGCAGTTTACGACTGATCCCTAATGAAAAACTGTTTTTT.

J is TRBJ2-7 and V is TRBV7-2; 10 positions match TRBD2. The germline CDR1 and CDR2 sequences are SGHTA and FQGNSA. With 2 bases clipped from V and 5 bases from J, the junction kept 18 bases outside the gene matches. The CDR3 has 19 residues. CDR3 protein: CASSLRVAGGSPLVHEQYF. DNA for the CDR3: TGTGCCAGCAGCTTACGAGTAGCGGGGGGCTCCCCCCTAGTCCACGAGCAGTACTTC.

The rearrangement links TRBV9 to TRBJ2-5; D might be TRBD2 (6 bases). The CDR3 consists of 14 residues. Germline loops: CDR1 SGDLS, CDR2 YYNGEE. V lost 0 bases to trimming and J lost 2 bases, with 8 bases between them. As DNA, the CDR3 is TGTGCCAGCAGCGTAGGCAGCGGGCAAGAGACCCAGTACTTC. It encodes CASSVGSGQETQYF.

The J gene is TRBJ1-1, the V gene TRBV11-2; 10 nucleotides agree with TRBD1. Germline V gives CDR1 SGHAT, CDR2 FQNNGV. Losses at the gene ends were 5 bases for V and 6 bases for J; bases not matched to a gene: 15. CDR3 length: 17 amino acids. The CDR3 protein is CASSPHEQTGGSAEAFF. CDR3 bases: TGTGCCAGCAGCCCACATGAACAGACAGGGGGCTCCGCTGAAGCTTTCTTT.

The rearrangement joins TRBV27 to TRBJ1-2; perhaps TRBD1 as D (5 bases). Germline V CDR1 and CDR2: MNHEY, SMNVEV (reference sequence). The V and J ends lost 5 bases and 4 bases respectively, with 17 bases between them. The CDR3 consists of 15 residues. DNA for the CDR3: TGTGCCAGCAGTCCGAGGGCAGGGAGGTTCTATGGCTACACCTTC. It yields the protein CASSPRAGRFYGYTF.

V usage is TRBV28 and J usage is TRBJ2-2; TRBD2 might be the D (5 bases). This CDR3 is built from 16 residues. The V gene's germline CDR1 is MDHEN and CDR2 SYDVKM. Trimming shortened V by 2 bases and J by 3 bases, and 13 bases separated the two germline ends. CDR3 residues: CASSLLQEADTGELFF. In DNA, the CDR3 is TGTGCCAGCAGTTTACTTCAGGAAGCGGACACCGGGGAGCTGTTTTTT.

This rearrangement joins TRBV6-1 to TRBJ1-1; D gene unclear. CDR1 and CDR2 (germline): MNHNS, SASEGT. This CDR3 has 13 amino acids. The V and J ends lost 2 bases and 7 bases respectively, with 11 bases between them. CDR3 in amino acids: CASSEPFGIEAFF. For the CDR3, the DNA is TGTGCCAGCAGTGAACCGTTCGGGATTGAAGCTTTCTTT.

This CDR3 reads CASSFRGSPTQHF. The CDR3 coding sequence is TGTGCCAGTAGTTTCAGGGGATCTCCGACCCAGCATTTT. J is TRBJ1-5 and V is TRBV19, with D perhaps matching TRBD1 (6 bases). The V gene lost 5 bases and the J gene lost 11 bases, with 16 bases spanning the gap. Germline CDR1 LNHDA, CDR2 SQIVND (reference sequence). This CDR3 spans 13 amino acids.

The rearrangement joins TRBV9 to TRBJ2-1, with unresolved D. CDR1 SGDLS and CDR2 YYNGEE come from the germline V gene. Trimming shortened V by 0 bases and J by 0 bases, and 10 bases separated the two germline ends. This CDR3 region has 16 residues. The CDR3 DNA reads TGTGCCAGCAGCGTAGGGAGCGAGAGCTCCTACAATGAGCAGTTCTTC. Amino acids: CASSVGSESSYNEQFF. Looking up the rest from reference TRBV9 and TRBJ2-1 gives the full variable domain: DSGVTQTPKHLITATGQRVTLRCSPRSGDLSVYWYQQSLDQGLQFLIQYYNGEERAKGNILERFSAQQFPDLHSELNLSSLELGDSALYFCASSVGSESSYNEQFFGPGTRLTVL.

For the CDR3, the DNA is TGTGCCAGCAGCAAGACAGGTTCCTATGGCTACACCTTC. It is translated as CASSKTGSYGYTF. The chain couples TRBV7-8 to TRBJ1-2, with D tentatively TRBD1 (6 bases). This CDR3 spans 13 amino acids. Deletions cut 5 bases from V and 4 bases from J, with 11 bases between. Germline loops: CDR1 SGHVS, CDR2 FQNEAQ.